These 4 T cell receptor beta chains were all obtained from the same sample, sequenced in a study of Ad26.COV2.S vaccination and SARS-CoV-2 variants. Treatment here: some 19 received Ad26.COV2.S at low or high dose, single or two shots; several received placebo; per-sample allocation not given. On day 63 after the first injection, vaccine and placebo recipients gave samples. The assay was immunoSEQ multiplex PCR, and TCRdb's table has in-frame clones only and misses some. Of roughly 300,000 clones listed, 88% are singletons. Source: peripheral blood, taken in a trial of Ad26.COV2.S vaccine versus placebo. The receptors come from a person aged 18-65 years who received the Ad26.COV2.S COVID-19 vaccine or a placebo.

The V call is TRBV19, the J call TRBJ1-4; unclear D gene. The CDR3 length is 16 residues. Trimming pared 1 base from V and 0 bases from J, leaving 9 bases between. Per germline, CDR1 LNHDA and CDR2 SQIVND (reference sequence). CDR3: CASSIVGRTTNEKLFF. CDR3 bases: TGTGCCAGTAGTATAGTCGGGAGGACAACTAATGAAAAACTGTTTTTT.

This chain connects TRBV5-6 to TRBJ2-3; D is uncertain. The CDR3 covers 13 residues. Germline CDR1 reads SGHDT; CDR2 reads YYEEEE. Trimming took 0 bases from V and 7 from J, leaving 9 bases between them. DNA of the CDR3: TGTGCCAGCAGCTTGGGGTTAGAAAATACGCAGTATTTT. As protein: CASSLGLENTQYF.

The chain joins TRBV27 to TRBJ2-7; 9 positions agree with TRBD2. CDR3 length: 16 amino acids. With V trimmed by 3 bases and J by 0 bases, 6 bases remained unmatched. CDR1 is MNHEY and CDR2 is SMNVEV in the germline V gene (reference sequence). The CDR3 loop is CASSFGQREASYEQYF. The CDR3 coding sequence is TGTGCCAGCAGTTTTGGTCAGCGGGAGGCCTCCTACGAGCAGTACTTC.

The chain recombines TRBV5-6 with TRBJ2-1; the D gene is possibly TRBD2 (7 bases). This CDR3 comprises 16 residues. V was pared by 4 bases and J by 2 bases, with 16 bases between. The germline V gene encodes CDR1 SGHDT and CDR2 YYEEEE. Here the CDR3 DNA reads TGTGCCAGCAGCGAGTGGGAGGGGGATACCTACAATGAGCAGTTCTTC. Its translation is CASSEWEGDTYNEQFF.